This entry lists 24 T cell receptor beta chains sequenced from one sample in a study of CD8+CD57+ T cells in acquired aplastic anemia. Researchers used genomic DNA as the template to profile TCR beta VDJ and CDR3. TCRdb passed the reads through MiXCR, listing each CDR3 protein once. This sample has hundreds of thousands of distinct CDR3 sequences, with around a third found just once. Patients picked for sequencing had shown CD8+CD57+ cell expansion detected by flow cytometry. The source material was sorted CD4+, CD8+, or CD8+CD57+ T cells (not recorded which) from PBMCs. These receptors all stem from a human donor with aplastic anemia.

The genes are TRBV24-1 and TRBJ2-5, with 13 positions matching TRBD2. Germline-derived CDR1 and CDR2 are KGHDR and SFDVKD. V shed 5 bases, J shed 2 bases, and the junction held 7 bases outside the gene matches. This CDR3 has 17 amino acids. This CDR3 is CATSALLAGGIQETQYF. CDR3 DNA sequence: TGTGCCACCAGTGCCCTACTAGCGGGAGGGATTCAAGAGACCCAGTACTTC.

About this clonotype: One end of the junction varies from germline; a read error may be responsible. The V call is TRBV11-2, the J call TRBJ2-1; D may be TRBD1 (6 bases). Germline V gene sequence: CDR1 SGHAT, CDR2 FQNNGV. This CDR3 is built from 15 residues. The CDR3 DNA is TGTGCCAGCGGCTTATTACAGGGCTACAACAATGAGCAGTTCTTC. It encodes CASGLLQGYNNEQFF.

This clonotype was counted a few times. CDR3: CASSNAIQRTGEDGYTF. The CDR3 bases are TGTGCCAGCAGTAACGCAATACAAAGGACAGGGGAAGATGGCTACACCTTC. The rearrangement uses TRBV6-4 and TRBJ1-2, with 9 bases lining up with TRBD1. There are 17 residues in the CDR3. V gave up 5 bases and J gave up 6 bases; unmatched junction bases: 16. CDR1 is MRHNA and CDR2 is SNTAGT in the germline V gene.

The sample holds a few counts of this clonotype. The chain combines TRBV28 with TRBJ1-5; 10 positions agree with TRBD1. The germline V gene encodes CDR1 MDHEN and CDR2 SYDVKM. V lost 4 bases, J lost 5 bases, and 11 bases stayed unmatched. The CDR3 is 17 residues long. DNA for the CDR3: TGTGCCAGCAGTTCTTACAGGAGCGGGACAGGGGATCAGCCCCAGCATTTT. Protein: CASSSYRSGTGDQPQHF.

Comments on this clonotype: At one end the junction does not follow the germline gene, possibly because of a read error. V usage is TRBV10-3 and J usage is TRBJ1-2; D is unclear. The CDR3 loop spans 14 amino acids. The germline CDR1 and CDR2 sequences are ENHRY and SYGVKD. The CDR3 DNA is TGTGCCAGCAGTGTGGCTAGGGAAATCAGCGGCTACACCTTC. Amino acid sequence: CASSVAREISGYTF.

This clonotype was seen at least ten times. The chain uses TRBV7-8 and TRBJ1-6; D call uncertain. V was cut by 3 bases and J by 8 bases, with 5 bases left in between. The CDR3 contains 12 residues. The germline V gene encodes CDR1 SGHVS and CDR2 FQNEAQ. The CDR3 sequence: CASSFRDSPLHF. In nucleotides, the CDR3 is TGTGCCAGCAGCTTTCGAGATTCACCCCTCCACTTT.

The V call is TRBV25-1, the J call TRBJ2-7; TRBD2 aligns across 14 bases. Germline lookup yields CDR1 MGHDK and CDR2 SYGVNS. This CDR3 region has 18 residues. V was clipped by 5 bases and J by 6 bases; unmatched bases: 15. CDR3 sequence reads: CASSHSGRGTSGGGEQYF. The CDR3, as DNA: TGTGCCAGCAGTCACTCAGGCCGGGGGACTAGCGGGGGTGGCGAGCAGTACTTC.

This clonotype was detected only once. A much larger clonotype is one base distant, so this may be a read error. The V and J genes are TRBV7-2 and TRBJ1-2; D is possibly TRBD1 (5 bases). This CDR3 is 13 amino acids long. The germline gives CDR1 SGHTA, CDR2 FQGNSA. The CDR3 DNA sequence: TGTGCCAGCAGCTTGTCGGGGGTTTATGGCTACGCCTTC. This encodes CASSLSGVYGYAF.

This clonotype was seen ten or more times. V and J are TRBV7-2 and TRBJ1-3; D unclear. Germline loops: CDR1 SGHTA, CDR2 FQGNSA. The CDR3 has 12 residues. Trimming took off 3 bases at V and 0 bases at J, with 0 bases between the two ends. In DNA, the CDR3 is TGTGCCAGCAGCTTCTCTGGAAACACCATATATTTT. Translated: CASSFSGNTIYF.

The chain employs TRBV7-3 and TRBJ1-1, with TRBD1 matching over 7 bases. CDR1 is SGHTA and CDR2 is FQGTGA in the germline V gene. There are 16 residues in the CDR3. The trim removed 5 bases at V and 4 bases at J, leaving 13 bases unmatched. The CDR3 nucleotides read TGTGCCAGCAGCCAAGGATCGGGAGGGGGCGGCACTGAAGCTTTCTTT. This translates into CASSQGSGGGGTEAFF.

This clonotype was counted a few times. The rearrangement uses TRBV11-2 and TRBJ1-2, with D uncertain. This CDR3 comprises 14 residues. The germline gives CDR1 SGHAT, CDR2 FQNNGV. Trimming shortened V by 5 bases and J by 1 base, and 11 bases separated the two germline ends. This CDR3 is CASSTPRVNYGYTF. CDR3 nucleotide sequence: TGTGCCAGCAGCACACCGAGAGTTAACTATGGCTACACCTTC.

The chain employs TRBV20-1 and TRBJ2-4; D remains ambiguous. This CDR3 comprises 13 residues. Germline V gene data show CDR1 as DFQATT and CDR2 as SNEGSKA (reference sequence). V was shortened by 5 bases and J by 0 bases, with 8 bases between the two germline ends. The CDR3: CSAGGLAKNIQYF. For the CDR3, the DNA is TGCAGTGCTGGCGGCCTAGCCAAAAACATTCAGTACTTC.

The J gene is TRBJ1-6, the V gene TRBV4-1; a weak D match, TRBD1 (6 bases). The CDR3 is 16 amino acids. Trimming took 6 bases from V and 6 from J, leaving 18 bases between them. Germline V gene lookup returns CDR1 MGHRA and CDR2 YSYEKL. The CDR3 region has the DNA TGCGCCAGCAGGCCCCCCGGACAGAGTCGTAATTCACCCCTCCACTTT. Amino acids: CASRPPGQSRNSPLHF.

To note about this clonotype: The CDR3 end shows no conserved phenylalanine or tryptophan, and so a read error is likely. The limits of the CDR3 on the DNA are not certain, so only TCRdb's listed CDR3 is given. V and J are TRBV27 and TRBJ1-6; TRBD1 was called by the table and not checked on the DNA. Germline assignment: CDR1 MNHEY and CDR2 SMNVEV (reference sequence). With termini counted, the CDR3 has 9 amino acids. This CDR3 is CASSRDSTY.

In this sample, this clonotype turned up a few times. The rearrangement links TRBV11-2 to TRBJ1-5; D is unresolved. The CDR3 is 14 amino acids. The germline V and J ends were trimmed by 2 bases and 4 bases, with 9 bases remaining between them. Germline V gene sequence: CDR1 SGHAT, CDR2 FQNNGV. The CDR3 here is CASSLNVVNQPQHF. The CDR3 DNA reads as TGTGCCAGCAGCTTAAACGTAGTTAATCAGCCCCAGCATTTT.

V is TRBV5-1 and J is TRBJ1-2, with D tentatively TRBD1 (6 bases). V was shortened by 1 base and J by 6 bases, with 16 bases between the two germline ends. The CDR3 covers 15 residues. Germline values: CDR1 SGHRS, CDR2 YFSETQ. CDR3 sequence reads: CASSLNWGRKNGYTF. CDR3 bases: TGCGCCAGCAGCTTGAACTGGGGGCGGAAAAATGGCTACACCTTC.

The V gene is TRBV7-8, the J gene TRBJ2-3; 7 bases align to TRBD2. The CDR3 consists of 13 residues. The germline V gene has CDR1 SGHVS and CDR2 FQNEAQ. The trim removed 7 bases at V and 2 bases at J, leaving 3 bases unmatched. The CDR3 nucleotides read TGTGCCAGCAAACTAGCGCCCACAGATACGCAGTATTTT. Its translation is CASKLAPTDTQYF.

With regard to this clonotype: A read error may explain this, as a much larger clone is one base away. CDR3 amino acids: CASSDFSYNSPPHF. CDR3 sequence (DNA): TGTGCCAGCAGCGACTTTTCCTATAATTCACCCCCCCACTTT. J is TRBJ1-6 and V is TRBV7-9, with D unresolved. The CDR3 contains 14 residues. Germline values: CDR1 SEHNR, CDR2 FQNEAQ (reference sequence).

The chain employs TRBV12-3 or TRBV12-4 and TRBJ1-2, with TRBD1 as a possible D gene (6 bases). The CDR3 sequence is 14 residues long. The ends were cut back, 10 bases at V and 2 bases at J, with 17 bases in the middle. The CDR3 sequence is CANREDRRNYGYTF. CDR3 nucleotide sequence: TGTGCCAACAGGGAAGACAGGAGAAACTATGGCTACACCTTC.

This clonotype was counted a few times. The rearrangement links TRBV14 to TRBJ1-3, with 10 bases aligning to TRBD1. Germline V gene lookup returns CDR1 SGHDN and CDR2 FVKESK. V lost 4 bases, J lost 4 bases, and 4 bases stayed unmatched. There are 15 residues in the CDR3. CDR3 in amino acids: CASSPGTGVGNTIYF. DNA of the CDR3: TGTGCCAGCAGCCCTGGGACAGGGGTCGGAAACACCATATATTTT.

This clonotype was seen a few times. The chain links TRBV4-1 to TRBJ2-7, with D possibly being TRBD1 (5 bases). V was clipped by 4 bases and J by 2 bases, with 15 bases between them. The CDR3 spans 15 residues. CDR1 is MGHRA, CDR2 YSYEKL, per germline. This CDR3 reads CASSPRVPFTYEQYF. The CDR3 DNA sequence: TGCGCCAGCAGCCCCAGGGTACCTTTCACCTACGAGCAGTACTTC.

Regarding this clonotype: This sequence may be a read error, since a much larger clone differs from it by one base. The rearrangement links TRBV20-1 to TRBJ1-2; unclear D gene. Germline V gives CDR1 DFQATT, CDR2 SNEGSKA (reference sequence). The CDR3 consists of 16 residues. The V end was cut by 7 bases, the J end by 0 bases, with 21 bases between. The chain's CDR3 is CSVSSSGSSTNYGYTF. CDR3 nucleotide sequence: TGCAGTGTTAGCTCATCGGGGTCCAGTACTAACTATGGCTACACCTTC.

The V and J genes are TRBV2 and TRBJ2-3; TRBD1 agrees at 7 bases. With 0 bases clipped from V and 2 bases from J, the junction kept 8 bases outside the gene matches. The CDR3 has 17 residues. Germline assignment: CDR1 SNHLY and CDR2 FYNNEI. The CDR3 region has the DNA TGTGCCAGCAGTGAAGCTCCAGGGGGTCTTTACACAGATACGCAGTATTTT. As protein: CASSEAPGGLYTDTQYF.

This clonotype was recorded many times. The rearrangement links TRBV24-1 to TRBJ1-2; 9 nucleotides match TRBD1. Trimming cost V 4 bases and J 8 bases; bases outside gene matches: 4. Germline V lookup: CDR1 KGHDR, CDR2 SFDVKD. CDR3 length equals 13 residues. The CDR3 protein is CATSEPGTGGYTF. CDR3 DNA: TGTGCCACCAGTGAACCCGGGACAGGGGGCTACACCTTC.